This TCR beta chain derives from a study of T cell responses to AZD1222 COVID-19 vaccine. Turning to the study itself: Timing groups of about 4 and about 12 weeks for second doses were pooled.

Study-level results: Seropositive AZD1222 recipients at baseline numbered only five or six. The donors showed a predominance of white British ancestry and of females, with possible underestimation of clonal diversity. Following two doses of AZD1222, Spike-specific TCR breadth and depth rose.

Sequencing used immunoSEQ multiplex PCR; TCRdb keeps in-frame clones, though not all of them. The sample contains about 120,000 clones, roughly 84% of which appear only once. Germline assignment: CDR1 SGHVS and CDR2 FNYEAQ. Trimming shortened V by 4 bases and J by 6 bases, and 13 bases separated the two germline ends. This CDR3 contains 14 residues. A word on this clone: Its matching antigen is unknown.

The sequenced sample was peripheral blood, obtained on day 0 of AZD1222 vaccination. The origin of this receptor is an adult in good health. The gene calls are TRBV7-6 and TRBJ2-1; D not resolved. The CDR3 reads CASSSPFTGNEQFF. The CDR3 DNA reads TGTGCCAGCAGCTCCCCCTTTACTGGCAATGAGCAGTTCTTC.